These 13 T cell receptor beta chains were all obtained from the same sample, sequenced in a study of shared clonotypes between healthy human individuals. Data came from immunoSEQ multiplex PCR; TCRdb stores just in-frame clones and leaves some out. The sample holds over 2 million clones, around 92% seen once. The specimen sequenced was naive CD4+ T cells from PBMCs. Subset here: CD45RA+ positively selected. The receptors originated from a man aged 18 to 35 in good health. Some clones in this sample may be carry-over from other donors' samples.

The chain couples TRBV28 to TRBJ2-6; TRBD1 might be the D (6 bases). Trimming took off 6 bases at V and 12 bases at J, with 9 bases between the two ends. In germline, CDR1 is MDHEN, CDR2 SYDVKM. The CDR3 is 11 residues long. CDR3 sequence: CASRDRSVLTF. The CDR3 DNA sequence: TGTGCCAGCAGAGACAGGAGCGTCCTGACTTTC.

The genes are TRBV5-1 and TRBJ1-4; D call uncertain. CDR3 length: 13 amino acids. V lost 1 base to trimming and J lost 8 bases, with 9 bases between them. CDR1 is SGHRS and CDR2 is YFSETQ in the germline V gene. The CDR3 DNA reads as TGCGCCAGCAGCTTGAGCGGTTGGGAAAAACTGTTTTTT. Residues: CASSLSGWEKLFF.

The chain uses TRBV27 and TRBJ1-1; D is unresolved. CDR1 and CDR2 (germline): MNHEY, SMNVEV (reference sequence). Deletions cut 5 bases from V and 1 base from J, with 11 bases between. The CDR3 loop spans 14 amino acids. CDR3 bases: TGTGCCAGCAGTGCCCGGGCCCCGAACACTGAAGCTTTCTTT. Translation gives CASSARAPNTEAFF.

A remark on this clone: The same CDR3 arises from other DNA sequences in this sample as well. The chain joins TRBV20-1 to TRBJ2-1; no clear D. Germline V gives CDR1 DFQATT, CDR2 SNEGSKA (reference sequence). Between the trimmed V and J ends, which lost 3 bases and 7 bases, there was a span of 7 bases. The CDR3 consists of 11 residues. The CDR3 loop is CSASLRNEQFF. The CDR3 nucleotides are TGCAGTGCTAGTCTCAGGAATGAGCAGTTCTTC.

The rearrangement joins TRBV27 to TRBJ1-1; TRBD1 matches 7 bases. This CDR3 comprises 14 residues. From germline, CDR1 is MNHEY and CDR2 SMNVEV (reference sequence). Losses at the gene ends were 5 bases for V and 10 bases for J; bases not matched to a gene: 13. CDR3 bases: TGTGCCAGCAGTAACACCCCCGACAGGGCTCGAGCTTTCTTT. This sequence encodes CASSNTPDRARAFF.

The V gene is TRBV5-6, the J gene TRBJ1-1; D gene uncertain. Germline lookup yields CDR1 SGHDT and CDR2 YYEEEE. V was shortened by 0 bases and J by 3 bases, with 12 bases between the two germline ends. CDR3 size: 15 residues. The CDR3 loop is CASSLANGLDTEAFF. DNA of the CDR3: TGTGCCAGCAGCTTGGCCAACGGGTTGGACACTGAAGCTTTCTTT. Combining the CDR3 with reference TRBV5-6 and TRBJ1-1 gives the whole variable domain DAGVTQSPTHLIKTRGQQVTLRCSPKSGHDTVSWYQQALGQGPQFIFQYYEEEERQRGNFPDRFSGHQFPNYSSELNVNALLLGDSALYLCASSLANGLDTEAFFGQGTRLTVV.

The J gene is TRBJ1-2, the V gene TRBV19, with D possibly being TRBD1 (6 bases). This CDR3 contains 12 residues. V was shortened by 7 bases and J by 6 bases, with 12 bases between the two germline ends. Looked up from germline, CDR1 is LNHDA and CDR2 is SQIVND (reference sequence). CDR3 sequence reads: CASTRGAHGYTF. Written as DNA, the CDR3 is TGTGCCAGTACGCGGGGGGCGCATGGCTACACCTTC.

Written as DNA, the CDR3 is TGTGCCACCAGCAAACGAGGGGGGACTGGAAACACCATATATTTT. This encodes CATSKRGGTGNTIYF. The chain links TRBV15 to TRBJ1-3; maybe TRBD1 (6 bases). Trimming cost V 4 bases and J 2 bases, with 12 bases left between them. The CDR3 is 15 residues long. Germline V gives CDR1 LNHNV, CDR2 YYDKDF (reference sequence).

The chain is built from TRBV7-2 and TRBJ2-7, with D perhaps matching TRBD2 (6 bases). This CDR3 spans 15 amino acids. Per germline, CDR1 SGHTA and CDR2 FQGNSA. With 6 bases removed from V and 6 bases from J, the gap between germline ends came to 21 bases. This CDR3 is CASSYSRERSREQYF. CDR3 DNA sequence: TGTGCCAGCAGTTATAGCCGGGAGCGCAGCCGCGAGCAGTACTTC.

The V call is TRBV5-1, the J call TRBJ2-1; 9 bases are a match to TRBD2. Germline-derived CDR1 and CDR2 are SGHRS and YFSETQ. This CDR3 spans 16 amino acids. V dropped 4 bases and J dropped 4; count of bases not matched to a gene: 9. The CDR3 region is CASSRLAATLYNEQFF. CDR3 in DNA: TGCGCCAGCAGCCGACTAGCGGCCACCCTTTACAATGAGCAGTTCTTC.

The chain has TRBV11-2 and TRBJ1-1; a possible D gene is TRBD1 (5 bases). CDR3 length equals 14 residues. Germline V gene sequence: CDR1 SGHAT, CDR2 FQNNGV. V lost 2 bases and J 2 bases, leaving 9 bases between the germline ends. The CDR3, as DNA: TGTGCCAGCAGCTTAATTGGGGGAAACACTGAAGCTTTCTTT. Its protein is CASSLIGGNTEAFF.

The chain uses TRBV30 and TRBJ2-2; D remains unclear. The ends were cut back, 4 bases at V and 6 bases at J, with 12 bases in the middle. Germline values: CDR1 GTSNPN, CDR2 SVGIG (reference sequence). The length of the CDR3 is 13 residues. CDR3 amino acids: CAWNKILAGELFF. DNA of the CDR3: TGTGCCTGGAACAAAATCTTGGCCGGGGAGCTGTTTTTT.

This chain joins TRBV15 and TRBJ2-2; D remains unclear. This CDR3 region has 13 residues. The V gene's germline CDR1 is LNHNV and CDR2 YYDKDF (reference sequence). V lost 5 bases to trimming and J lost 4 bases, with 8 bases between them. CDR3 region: CATSGRSTGELFF. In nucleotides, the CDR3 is TGTGCCACCAGCGGTCGTAGCACCGGGGAGCTGTTTTTT.